This T cell receptor beta chain was sequenced in a study of blood T cell repertoires in COVID-19. Whole-study context: Sites in the United States, Italy and Spain provided acute and convalescent COVID-19 samples. In each case, the material was cDNA or gDNA derived from T cells, B-cell-depleted T cells, or PBMCs.

How the authors handled the data: Researchers report that nucleated cell counts were estimated from reference gene primer amplification. Profiling relied on immunoSEQ multiplex PCR, and the TCRdb table lists in-frame clones only, not all of them. For V, J and clone size, that table is used; D and trimming come from the DNA. Of about 260,000 clones detected, roughly 86% appear once; the ten largest clones hold approximately 9.7%. The sample taken for sequencing was peripheral blood. The source of this sequence is a man aged 35 to 55 with active or convalescent COVID-19.

The CDR3 reads CASSLDPAGGDTQYF. The CDR3 DNA sequence: TGTGCCAGCAGCTTAGACCCAGCGGGGGGAGATACGCAGTATTTT. The chain uses TRBV7-2 and TRBJ2-3, with 9 bases fitting TRBD2. The germline CDR1 and CDR2 sequences are SGHTA and FQGNSA. This CDR3 spans 15 amino acids. Trimming took 1 base from V and 5 from J; bases not matched to a gene: 4.